A single sample gave rise to the 15 T cell receptor beta chains below, sequenced in a study of post-analysis software for immune sequencing data (dated by TCRdb to the mid-2010s). Broad study findings and their caveats: Four or five TRBV segments, including TRBV5-6, TRBV5-1 and TRBV20-1, were significantly more frequent in patients than controls.

The method behind the library was PCR. These reads were obtained on an Illumina HiSeq 2500. To reduce PCR and sequencing biases, unique molecular identifiers were built into the TCR beta cDNA libraries. TCRdb reworked the public reads: Q25 trimming with fastp, MiXCR clone assembly, productive beta chains retained. Each entry merges the rows of one CDR3 protein and shows their most common DNA and genes. This sample gives approximately 630,000 distinct CDR3 sequences in total; approximately 60% of them show up just once. Around 11% of the sample goes to the ten largest clones. Which antigens these TCRs recognize remains unknown. The source material was blood. The receptor source for this set is a girl aged 2 to 9 with multiple sclerosis.

The chain joins TRBV12-3 or TRBV12-4 to TRBJ2-2, with 9 positions matching TRBD2. This CDR3 comprises 15 residues. With V trimmed by 6 bases and J by 4 bases, 6 bases remained unmatched. CDR3 in DNA: TGTGCCAGCAGCCCTAGCGGGGAGGGCACCGGGGAGCTGTTTTTT. This encodes CASSPSGEGTGELFF.

The table lists this clonotype with a few counts. The gene calls are TRBV11-2 and TRBJ2-5; 8 nucleotides align to TRBD2. CDR1 SGHAT and CDR2 FQNNGV come from the germline V gene. CDR3 length: 17 residues. The junction had 13 bases not matched to a gene; V was cut back by 3 bases and J by 4 bases. The CDR3 spells CASSFNVGAGGRETQYF. The CDR3 DNA reads as TGTGCCAGCAGCTTTAATGTGGGGGCGGGGGGTCGAGAGACCCAGTACTTC.

CDR3 nucleotides: TGTGCCAGCGGTTCTAGCGATAGCACCGGGGAGCTGTTTTTT. As protein: CASGSSDSTGELFF. This chain connects TRBV27 to TRBJ2-2, with D maybe TRBD2 (6 bases). The germline gives CDR1 MNHEY, CDR2 SMNVEV (reference sequence). The CDR3 sequence is 14 residues long. V lost 8 bases, J lost 4 bases, and 14 bases lay in between.

The chain has TRBV10-3 and TRBJ2-1; 12 bases match TRBD2. Per the germline V gene, CDR1 is ENHRY and CDR2 is SYGVKD. J lost 4 bases, V lost 4 bases, and 2 bases had no gene match. The CDR3 has 15 residues. CDR3: CAISGTSGVYNEQFF. DNA of the CDR3: TGTGCCATCAGTGGGACTAGCGGGGTTTACAATGAGCAGTTCTTC.

The chain uses TRBV7-2 and TRBJ1-1; 7 nucleotides match TRBD1. Germline lookup yields CDR1 SGHTA and CDR2 FQGNSA. The trim removed 5 bases at V and 3 bases at J, leaving 3 bases unmatched. The CDR3 covers 13 residues. In nucleotides, the CDR3 is TGTGCCAGCAGCCCAGGACAGGACACTGAAGCTTTCTTT. This gives the protein CASSPGQDTEAFF.

The chain is built from TRBV5-1 and TRBJ2-1; 11 nucleotides agree with TRBD2. Germline values: CDR1 SGHRS, CDR2 YFSETQ. V lost 4 bases and J lost 8; bases outside the gene matches: 8. CDR3 length equals 15 residues. The CDR3 bases are TGCGCCAGCAGCCTGGGACTAGCGGATGGGGATGAGCAGTTCTTC. It specifies CASSLGLADGDEQFF.

This chain links TRBV20-1 with TRBJ2-3, with TRBD2 matching over 11 bases. V shed 4 bases and J 6 bases; nucleotides not matched to a gene: 9. Per germline, CDR1 DFQATT and CDR2 SNEGSKA (reference sequence). CDR3 length: 15 residues. The CDR3 coding sequence is TGCAGTGCTACCCCCTTAGCGGGGGGGCCGGATACGCAGTATTTT. This translates into CSATPLAGGPDTQYF.

The rearrangement joins TRBV10-3 to TRBJ1-2; perhaps TRBD1 as D (6 bases). The CDR3 consists of 13 residues. V lost 6 bases to trimming and J lost 8 bases, with 16 bases between them. Per the germline V gene, CDR1 is ENHRY and CDR2 is SYGVKD. The CDR3 sequence: CAISAPGAGGYTF. In DNA, the CDR3 is TGTGCCATCAGCGCCCCAGGGGCTGGGGGCTACACCTTC.

The chain is built from TRBV6-1 and TRBJ2-1; 9 nucleotides line up with TRBD2. V gave up 4 bases and J gave up 6 bases; unmatched junction bases: 4. CDR3 length: 14 residues. The germline gives CDR1 MNHNS, CDR2 SASEGT. DNA of the CDR3: TGTGCCAGCAGTGGTAGCGGGAGACCCAATGAGCAGTTCTTC. Protein product: CASSGSGRPNEQFF.

The CDR3 is CASTDTLGAAKNIQYF. The CDR3, as DNA: TGTGCCAGCACCGATACGTTAGGGGCGGCCAAAAACATTCAGTACTTC. This sequence joins TRBV12-3 or TRBV12-4 and TRBJ2-4, with a possible D match to TRBD1 (5 bases). The CDR3 is 16 amino acids. Trimming cost V 7 bases and J 1 base, with 17 bases left between them.

The J gene is TRBJ2-1, the V gene TRBV12-3 or TRBV12-4; perhaps TRBD2 as D (5 bases). This CDR3 contains 16 residues. V dropped 3 bases and J dropped 0 bases, with 12 bases sitting between them. CDR3 loop: CASSFYRTGSYNEQFF. CDR3 coding DNA: TGTGCCAGCAGTTTTTATCGGACTGGCTCCTACAATGAGCAGTTCTTC.

Only one count was recorded for this clonotype. The genes are TRBV7-2 and TRBJ2-1, with 14 nucleotides matching TRBD2. The CDR3 extends over 16 amino acids. Germline V gene lookup returns CDR1 SGHTA and CDR2 FQGNSA. V shed 4 bases, J shed 12 bases, and the junction held 11 bases outside the gene matches. CDR3 protein: CASSSWTSGGRDGQFF. Written as DNA, the CDR3 is TGTGCCAGCAGCTCTTGGACTAGCGGGGGGCGAGATGGGCAGTTCTTC.

The V and J genes are TRBV7-9 and TRBJ1-5; D not resolved. This CDR3 is built from 13 residues. The V end was cut by 5 bases, the J end by 2 bases, with 7 bases between. The germline CDR1 and CDR2 sequences are SEHNR and FQNEAQ (reference sequence). CDR3 protein: CASSAQGNQPQHF. The CDR3 DNA reads TGTGCCAGCAGCGCCCAGGGCAATCAGCCCCAGCATTTT.

This chain links TRBV5-5 with TRBJ1-2; TRBD1 matches 8 bases. The CDR3 loop spans 16 amino acids. Trimming at V came to 5 bases and at J to 4 bases, leaving 13 bases not matched to a gene. Germline values: CDR1 SGHKS, CDR2 YYEKEE (reference sequence). The CDR3 bases are TGTGCCAGCAGACACCCGGGACAGGCTGAGGGCTATGGCTACACCTTC. The encoded protein is CASRHPGQAEGYGYTF.

The chain uses TRBV11-2 and TRBJ2-1, with 10 bases identical to TRBD1. The CDR3 is 15 amino acids. V shed 1 base, J shed 6 bases, and the junction held 3 bases outside the gene matches. Per germline, CDR1 SGHAT and CDR2 FQNNGV. This CDR3 is CASSLGRTGGNEQFF. CDR3 in DNA: TGTGCCAGCAGCTTAGGTCGGACAGGGGGCAATGAGCAGTTCTTC.